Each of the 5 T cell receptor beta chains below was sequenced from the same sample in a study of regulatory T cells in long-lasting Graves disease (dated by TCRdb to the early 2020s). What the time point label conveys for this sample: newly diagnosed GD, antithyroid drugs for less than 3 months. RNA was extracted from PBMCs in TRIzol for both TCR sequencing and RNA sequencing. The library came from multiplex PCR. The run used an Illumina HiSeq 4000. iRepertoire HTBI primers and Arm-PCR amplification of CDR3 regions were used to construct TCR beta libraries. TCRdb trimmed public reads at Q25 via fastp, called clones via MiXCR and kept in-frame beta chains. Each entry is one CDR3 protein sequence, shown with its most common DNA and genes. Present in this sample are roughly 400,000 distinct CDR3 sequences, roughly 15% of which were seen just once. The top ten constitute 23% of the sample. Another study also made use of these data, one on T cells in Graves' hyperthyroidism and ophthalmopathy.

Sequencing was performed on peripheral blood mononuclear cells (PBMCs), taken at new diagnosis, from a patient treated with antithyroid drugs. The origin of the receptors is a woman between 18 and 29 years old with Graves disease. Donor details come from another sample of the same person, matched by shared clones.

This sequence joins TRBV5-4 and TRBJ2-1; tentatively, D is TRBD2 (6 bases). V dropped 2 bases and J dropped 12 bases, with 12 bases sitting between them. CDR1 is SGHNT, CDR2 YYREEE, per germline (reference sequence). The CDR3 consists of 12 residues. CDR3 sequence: CASSFAGRGQFF. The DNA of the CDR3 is TGTGCCAGCAGCTTCGCAGGGCGGGGGCAGTTCTTC.

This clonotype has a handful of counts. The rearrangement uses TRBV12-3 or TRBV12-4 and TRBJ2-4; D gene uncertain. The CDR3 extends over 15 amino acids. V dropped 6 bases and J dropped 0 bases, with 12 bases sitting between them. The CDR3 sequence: CASSLRRLAKNIQYF. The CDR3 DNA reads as TGTGCCAGCAGCCTCAGAAGGTTAGCCAAAAACATTCAGTACTTC.

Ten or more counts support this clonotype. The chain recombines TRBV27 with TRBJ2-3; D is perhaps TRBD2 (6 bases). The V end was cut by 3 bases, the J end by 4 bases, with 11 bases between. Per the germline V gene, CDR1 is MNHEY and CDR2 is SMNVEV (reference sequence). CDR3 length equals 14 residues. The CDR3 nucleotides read TGTGCCAGCAGTTTCCGGGAGTTCCCAGATACGCAGTATTTT. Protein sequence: CASSFREFPDTQYF.

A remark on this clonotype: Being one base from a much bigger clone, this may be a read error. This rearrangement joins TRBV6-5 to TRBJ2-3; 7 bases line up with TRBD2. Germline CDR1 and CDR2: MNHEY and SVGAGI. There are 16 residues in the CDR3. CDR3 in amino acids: CANSYSSGLSTDTQYF. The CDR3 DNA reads TGTGCCAACAGTTACAGTAGCGGGCTAAGCACAGATACGCAGTATTTT.

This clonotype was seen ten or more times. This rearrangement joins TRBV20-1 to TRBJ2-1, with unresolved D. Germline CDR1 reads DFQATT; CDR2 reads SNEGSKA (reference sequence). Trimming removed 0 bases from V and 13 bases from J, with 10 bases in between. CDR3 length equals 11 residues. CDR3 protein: CSARDVNKQFF. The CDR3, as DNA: TGCAGTGCTAGAGATGTAAATAAACAGTTCTTC.